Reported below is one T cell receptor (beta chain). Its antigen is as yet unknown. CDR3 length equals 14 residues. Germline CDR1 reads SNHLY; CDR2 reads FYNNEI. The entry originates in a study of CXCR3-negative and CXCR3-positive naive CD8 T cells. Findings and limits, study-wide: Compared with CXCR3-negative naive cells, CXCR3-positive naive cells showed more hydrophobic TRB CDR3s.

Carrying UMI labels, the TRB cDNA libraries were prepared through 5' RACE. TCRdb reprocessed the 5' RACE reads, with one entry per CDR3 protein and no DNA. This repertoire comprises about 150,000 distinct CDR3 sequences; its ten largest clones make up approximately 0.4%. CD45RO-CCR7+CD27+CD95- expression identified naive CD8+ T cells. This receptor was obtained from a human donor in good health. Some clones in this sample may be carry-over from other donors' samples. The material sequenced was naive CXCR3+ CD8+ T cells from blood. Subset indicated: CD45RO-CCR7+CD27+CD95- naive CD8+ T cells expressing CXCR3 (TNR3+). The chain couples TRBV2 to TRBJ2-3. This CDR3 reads CAQSAMDFTDTQYF.